This TCR beta chain was sequenced in a study of a mutant IDH1 vaccine in newly diagnosed glioma. Study-wide background: Patients got their first vaccination 4-6 weeks after radiotherapy alone, or with temozolomide cycles.

V lost 4 bases and J 0 bases, leaving 9 bases between the germline ends. Looked up from germline, CDR1 is SEHNR and CDR2 is FQNEAQ (reference sequence). The CDR3 runs 14 residues. The method was immunoSEQ multiplex PCR; TCRdb's version includes in-frame clones alone and lacks a portion of them. The sample consists of under 40,000 clones, roughly 77% of them appearing once. Time point given: week 35, safety follow-up. The vaccine gave 300 ug of a 20-mer mutant IDH1 peptide subcutaneously per dose. Worth noting for this clone: As yet, its antigen is unknown.

The material was PBMCs, obtained from a glioma patient whose treatment included an IDH1 peptide vaccine. The sequence came from a man aged 30-40 years with glioma. V gene TRBV7-9 combines with J gene TRBJ2-5; D remains ambiguous. The CDR3 DNA reads as TGTGCCAGCAGCTCGGCTAGAGACCAAGAGACCCAGTACTTC. Translating it yields CASSSARDQETQYF.